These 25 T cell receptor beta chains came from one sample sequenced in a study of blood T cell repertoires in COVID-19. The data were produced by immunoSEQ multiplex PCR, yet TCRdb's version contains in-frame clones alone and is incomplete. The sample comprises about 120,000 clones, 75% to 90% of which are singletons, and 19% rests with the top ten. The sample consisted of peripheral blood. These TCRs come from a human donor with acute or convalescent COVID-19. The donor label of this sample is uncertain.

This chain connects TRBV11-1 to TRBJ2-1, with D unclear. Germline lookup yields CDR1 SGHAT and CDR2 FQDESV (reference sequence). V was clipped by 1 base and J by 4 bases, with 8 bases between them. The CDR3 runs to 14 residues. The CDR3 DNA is TGTGCCAGCAGCTTAGAACACAGATACAATGAGCAGTTCTTC. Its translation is CASSLEHRYNEQFF.

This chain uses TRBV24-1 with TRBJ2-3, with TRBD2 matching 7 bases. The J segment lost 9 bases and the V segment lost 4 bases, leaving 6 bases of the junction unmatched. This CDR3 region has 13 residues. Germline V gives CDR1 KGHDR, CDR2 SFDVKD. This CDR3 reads CATSEPGRRTQYF. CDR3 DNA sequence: TGTGCCACCAGTGAACCCGGGAGGCGGACGCAGTATTTT.

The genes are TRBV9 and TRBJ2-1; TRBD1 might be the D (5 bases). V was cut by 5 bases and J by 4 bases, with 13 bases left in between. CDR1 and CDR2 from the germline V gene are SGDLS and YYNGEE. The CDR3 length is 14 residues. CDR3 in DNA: TGTGCCAGCAGGAAAAATACAGGTTACAATGAGCAGTTCTTC. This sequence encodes CASRKNTGYNEQFF.

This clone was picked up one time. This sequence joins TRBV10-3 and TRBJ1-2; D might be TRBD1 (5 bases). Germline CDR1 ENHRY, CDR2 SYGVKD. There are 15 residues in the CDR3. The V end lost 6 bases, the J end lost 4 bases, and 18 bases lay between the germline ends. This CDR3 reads CAISPTSRVAYGYTF. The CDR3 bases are TGTGCCATCAGCCCCACGTCCAGGGTAGCCTATGGCTACACCTTC.

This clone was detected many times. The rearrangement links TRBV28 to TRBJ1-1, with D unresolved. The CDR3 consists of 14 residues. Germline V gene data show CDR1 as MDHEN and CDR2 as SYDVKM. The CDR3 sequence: CGPPSDLRNTEAFF. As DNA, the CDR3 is TGTGGGCCCCCTAGCGACCTTAGGAACACTGAAGCTTTCTTT.

CDR3: CASSLSSGNTDTQYF. CDR3 coding DNA: TGTGCCAGCAGCTTATCCAGCGGGAACACAGATACGCAGTATTTT. V and J are TRBV7-3 and TRBJ2-3; 7 bases agree with TRBD2. CDR3 length: 15 amino acids. Germline values: CDR1 SGHTA, CDR2 FQGTGA. Trimming at V came to 2 bases and at J to 2 bases, leaving 4 bases not matched to a gene. The complete variable domain, with remaining parts taken from reference TRBV7-3 and TRBJ2-3, reads GAGVSQTPSNKVTEKGKYVELRCDPISGHTALYWYRQSLGQGPEFLIYFQGTGAADDSGLPNDRFFAVRPEGSVSTLKIQRTERGDSAVYLCASSLSSGNTDTQYFGPGTRLTVL.

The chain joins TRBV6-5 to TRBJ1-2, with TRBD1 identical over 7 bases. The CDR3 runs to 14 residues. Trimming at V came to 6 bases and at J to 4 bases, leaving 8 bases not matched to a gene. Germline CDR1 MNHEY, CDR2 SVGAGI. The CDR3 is CASSLGTVSYGYTF. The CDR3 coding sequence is TGTGCCAGCAGCCTCGGGACAGTGTCCTATGGCTACACCTTC.

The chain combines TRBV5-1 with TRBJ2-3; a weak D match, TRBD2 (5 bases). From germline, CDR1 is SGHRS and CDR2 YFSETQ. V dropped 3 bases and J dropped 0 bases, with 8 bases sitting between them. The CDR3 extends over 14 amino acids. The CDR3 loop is CASSWTGSTDTQYF. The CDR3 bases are TGCGCCAGCAGCTGGACTGGGAGCACAGATACGCAGTATTTT.

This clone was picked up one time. The DNA of the CDR3 is TGTGCCACCAGGGCTAGCGGGAACACCGGGGAGCTGTTTTTT. Protein: CATRASGNTGELFF. The V gene is TRBV24-1, the J gene TRBJ2-2; 7 nucleotides agree with TRBD2. The germline CDR1 and CDR2 sequences are KGHDR and SFDVKD. The CDR3 consists of 14 residues. With 7 bases clipped from V and 1 base from J, the junction kept 2 bases outside the gene matches.

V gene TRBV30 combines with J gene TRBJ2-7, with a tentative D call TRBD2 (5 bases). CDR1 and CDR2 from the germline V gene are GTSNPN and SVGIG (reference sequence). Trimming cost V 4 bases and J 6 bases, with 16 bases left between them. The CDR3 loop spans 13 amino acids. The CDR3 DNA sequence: TGTGCCTGGAAAAAAGACCCGGGGAGCGAGCAGTACTTC. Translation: CAWKKDPGSEQYF.

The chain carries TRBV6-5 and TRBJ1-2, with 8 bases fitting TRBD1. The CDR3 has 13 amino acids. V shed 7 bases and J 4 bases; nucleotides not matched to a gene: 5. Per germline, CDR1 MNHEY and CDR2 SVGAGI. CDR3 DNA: TGTGCCAGCACTACAACAGGGGGCTATGGCTACACCTTC. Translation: CASTTTGGYGYTF.

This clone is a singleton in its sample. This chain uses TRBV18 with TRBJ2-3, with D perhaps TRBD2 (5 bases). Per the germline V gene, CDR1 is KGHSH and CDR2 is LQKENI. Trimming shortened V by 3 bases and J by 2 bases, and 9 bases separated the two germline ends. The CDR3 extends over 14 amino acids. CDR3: CASSPERTTDTQYF. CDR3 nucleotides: TGTGCCAGCTCACCGGAGCGGACCACAGATACGCAGTATTTT.

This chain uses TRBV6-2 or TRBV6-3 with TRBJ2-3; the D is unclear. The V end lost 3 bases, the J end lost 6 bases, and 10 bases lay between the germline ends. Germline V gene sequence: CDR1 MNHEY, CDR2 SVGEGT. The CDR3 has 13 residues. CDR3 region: CASSYQYPDTQYF. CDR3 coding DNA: TGTGCCAGCAGTTATCAGTATCCCGATACGCAGTATTTT.

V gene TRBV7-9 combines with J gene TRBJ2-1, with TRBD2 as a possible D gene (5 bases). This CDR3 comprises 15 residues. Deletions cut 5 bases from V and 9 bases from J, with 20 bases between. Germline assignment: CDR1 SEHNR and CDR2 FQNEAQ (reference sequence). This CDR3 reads CASSQTRSSDSEQFF. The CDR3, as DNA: TGTGCCAGCAGCCAAACTAGGTCCTCGGATAGTGAGCAGTTCTTC.

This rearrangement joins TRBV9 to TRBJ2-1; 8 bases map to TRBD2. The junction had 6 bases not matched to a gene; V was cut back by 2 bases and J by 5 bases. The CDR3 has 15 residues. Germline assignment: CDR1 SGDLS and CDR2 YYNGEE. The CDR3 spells CASSVRGAGDNEQFF. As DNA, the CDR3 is TGTGCCAGCAGCGTGCGGGGGGCCGGCGACAATGAGCAGTTCTTC.

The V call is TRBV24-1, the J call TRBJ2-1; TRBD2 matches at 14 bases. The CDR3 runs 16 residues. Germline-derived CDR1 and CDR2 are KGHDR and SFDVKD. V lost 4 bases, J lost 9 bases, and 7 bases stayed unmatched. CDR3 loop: CATSDTGTSGRGEQFF. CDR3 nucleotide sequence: TGTGCCACCAGTGACACCGGGACTAGCGGGAGAGGTGAGCAGTTCTTC.

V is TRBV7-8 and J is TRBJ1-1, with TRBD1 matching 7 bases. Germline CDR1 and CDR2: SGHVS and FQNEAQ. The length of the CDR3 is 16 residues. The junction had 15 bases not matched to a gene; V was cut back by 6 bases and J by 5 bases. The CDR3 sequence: CASSPYRVARGTEAFF. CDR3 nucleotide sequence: TGTGCCAGCAGTCCTTACAGGGTCGCCAGGGGGACTGAAGCTTTCTTT.

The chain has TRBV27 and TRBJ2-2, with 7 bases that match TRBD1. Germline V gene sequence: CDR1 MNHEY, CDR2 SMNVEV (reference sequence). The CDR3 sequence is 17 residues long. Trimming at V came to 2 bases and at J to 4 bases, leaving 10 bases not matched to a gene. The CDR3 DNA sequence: TGTGCCAGCAGTTTAATCTATCTCGCAGGGGGCACCGGGGAGCTGTTTTTT. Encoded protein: CASSLIYLAGGTGELFF.

For the CDR3, the DNA is TGTGCCAGCAGCCCCCAGGGACAAAGGACAGCCTACGAGCAGTACTTC. Encoded protein: CASSPQGQRTAYEQYF. This sequence joins TRBV7-2 and TRBJ2-7; weak D call: TRBD1 (6 bases). The CDR3 loop spans 16 amino acids. Germline V gives CDR1 SGHTA, CDR2 FQGNSA. V lost 5 bases and J 2 bases, leaving 19 bases between the germline ends.

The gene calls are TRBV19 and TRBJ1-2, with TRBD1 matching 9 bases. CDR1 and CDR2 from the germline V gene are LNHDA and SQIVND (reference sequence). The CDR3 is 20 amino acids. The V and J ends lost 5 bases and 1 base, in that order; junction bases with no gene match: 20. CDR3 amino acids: CASSYRDRAGSRQINYGYTF. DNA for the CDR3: TGTGCCAGTAGTTACCGGGACAGGGCAGGTTCAAGGCAAATTAACTATGGCTACACCTTC. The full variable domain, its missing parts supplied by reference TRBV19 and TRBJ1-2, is DGGITQSPKYLFRKEGQNVTLSCEQNLNHDAMYWYRQDPGQGLRLIYYSQIVNDFQKGDIAEGYSVSREKKESFPLTVTSAQKNPTAFYLCASSYRDRAGSRQINYGYTFGSGTRLTVV.

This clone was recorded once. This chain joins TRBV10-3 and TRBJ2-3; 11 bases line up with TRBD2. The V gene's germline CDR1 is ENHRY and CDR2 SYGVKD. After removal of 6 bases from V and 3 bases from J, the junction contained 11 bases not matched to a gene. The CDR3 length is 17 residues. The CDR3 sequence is CAISQRKGTSGTDTQYF. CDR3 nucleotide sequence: TGTGCCATCAGCCAGAGAAAAGGGACTAGCGGAACAGATACGCAGTATTTT.

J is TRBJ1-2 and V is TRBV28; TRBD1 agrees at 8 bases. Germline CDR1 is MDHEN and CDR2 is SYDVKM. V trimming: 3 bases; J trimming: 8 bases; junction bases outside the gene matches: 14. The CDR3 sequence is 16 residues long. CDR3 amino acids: CASSLYSTGGVSGYTF. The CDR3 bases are TGTGCCAGCAGTTTGTACTCAACAGGGGGGGTATCCGGCTACACCTTC.

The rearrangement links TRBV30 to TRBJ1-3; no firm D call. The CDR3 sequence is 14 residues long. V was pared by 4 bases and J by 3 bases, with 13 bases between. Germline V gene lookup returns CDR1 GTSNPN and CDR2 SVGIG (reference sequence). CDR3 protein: CAWTRGLHGNTIYF. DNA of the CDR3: TGTGCCTGGACCCGCGGGTTACATGGAAACACCATATATTTT.

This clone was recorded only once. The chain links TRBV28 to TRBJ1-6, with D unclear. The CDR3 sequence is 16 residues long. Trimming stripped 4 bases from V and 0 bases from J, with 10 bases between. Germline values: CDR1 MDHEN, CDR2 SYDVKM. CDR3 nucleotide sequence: TGTGCCAGCAGTTCGTTCGGGAGCTCCTATAATTCACCCCTCCACTTT. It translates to CASSSFGSSYNSPLHF.

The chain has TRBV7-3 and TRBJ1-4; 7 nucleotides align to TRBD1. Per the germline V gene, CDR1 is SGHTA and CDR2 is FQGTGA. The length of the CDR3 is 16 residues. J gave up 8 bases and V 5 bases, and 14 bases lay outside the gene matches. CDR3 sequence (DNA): TGTGCCAGCAGCCCACAGGGAGGCACAGGGGTGGAAAAACTGTTTTTT. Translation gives CASSPQGGTGVEKLFF.